This T cell receptor beta chain was sequenced for a study of identical twins. The CDR3 loop spans 11 amino acids. Germline V gene lookup returns CDR1 SQVTM and CDR2 ANQGSEA. Study-level points and caveats: Fewer insertions were carried by abundant cord blood beta clonotypes, but none was seen in memory repertoires.

TCRdb analysed the 5' RACE reads with MiXCR anew, one entry per CDR3 protein. The sample has some 320,000 distinct CDR3 sequences; 9% to 15% are singletons. The donor group consisted entirely of healthy Caucasians. This clonotype was picked up a small number of times. Its specificity is not known. This sample also belongs to another study, concerning yellow fever vaccine responses in identical twins.

The chain is built from TRBV29-1 and TRBJ1-2; the match to TRBD1 covers 7 bases. The sequence was obtained from a woman younger than 35 in good health. Material: CD8+ T cells sorted from blood. The CDR3 reads CSAGQDYGYTF. For the CDR3, the DNA is TGCTCCGCCGGACAGGACTATGGCTACACCTTC.